This T cell receptor (beta chain) was observed in a study of beta chain features in type 1 diabetes. Whole-study findings and limits: TCRB CDR3s from Type 1 diabetes patients were moderately but significantly shorter in all four CD4+ subsets.

With regard to this clone: Its target is unknown.

Expressed TCRB transcripts were sequenced because the entire RNA isolate underwent reverse transcription. Average reads for naive, central memory and regulatory T cell samples were several million. Assay used: immunoSEQ multiplex PCR; TCRdb lists only in-frame clones, some missing. The data contain under 300,000 clones, around 21% of them singletons. In all sorted populations, purity surpassed 98%. The clonotype originates from a woman aged 40 to 50 with type 1 diabetes. The sequencing input was naive CD4+ T cells from blood.

The CDR3 spells CASSQDGLAGGPNEQFF. As DNA, the CDR3 is TGCGCCAGCAGCCAAGACGGTCTGGCGGGAGGTCCAAATGAGCAGTTCTTC. The chain links TRBV4-1 to TRBJ2-1, with 8 bases identical to TRBD2. V shed 0 bases, J shed 7 bases, and the junction held 11 bases outside the gene matches. The CDR3 is 17 residues long. Germline loops: CDR1 MGHRA, CDR2 YSYEKL.